This is a list of T cell receptor beta chains from one sample in a study of identical twins. From the 5' RACE reads, TCRdb called clonotypes with MiXCR, one entry per CDR3 protein. The sample shows around 1.7 million distinct CDR3 sequences, 25% to 35% of them seen only once. The sample consisted of cord blood. The receptors come from a newborn girl in good health. Both conserved end residues are part of each CDR3. The order of the fields is D gene, CDR3 length, clone size, J gene, V gene, CDR3 protein, CDR3 DNA. The D gene is left open where the match is weak. Clone size appears in some rows only: once, few, many, or a class for an expanded clone.

d_gene: NA; len: 15; abundance: NA; j_gene: TRBJ1-6; v_gene: TRBV20-1; CDR3aa: CSASPRPSPNSPLHF; CDR3nt: TGCAGTGCGAGCCCCCGGCCCAGCCCGAATTCACCCCTCCACTTT
d_gene: TRBD2; len: 20; abundance: NA; j_gene: TRBJ2-1; v_gene: TRBV11-1; CDR3aa: CASSLVKSGVRLAGTNEQFF; CDR3nt: TGTGCCAGCAGCTTAGTAAAGTCCGGAGTTCGGCTAGCGGGAACCAATGAGCAGTTCTTC
d_gene: TRBD1; len: 14; abundance: few; j_gene: TRBJ1-2; v_gene: TRBV2; CDR3aa: CASSEQGQGDGYTF; CDR3nt: TGTGCCAGCAGTGAGCAAGGACAGGGGGATGGCTACACCTTC
d_gene: TRBD1; len: 17; abundance: NA; j_gene: TRBJ2-3; v_gene: TRBV10-3; CDR3aa: CAISESQGASHTDTQYF; CDR3nt: TGTGCCATCAGTGAGTCGCAGGGGGCAAGTCACACAGATACGCAGTATTTT
d_gene: TRBD2; len: 17; abundance: NA; j_gene: TRBJ2-6; v_gene: TRBV14; CDR3aa: CASSQFSGDSGANVLTF; CDR3nt: TGTGCCAGCAGCCAATTTAGCGGGGACTCTGGGGCCAACGTCCTGACTTTC
d_gene: NA; len: 17; abundance: NA; j_gene: TRBJ1-1; v_gene: TRBV5-1; CDR3aa: CASSWGLPGRGYTEAFF; CDR3nt: TGCGCCAGCAGCTGGGGACTCCCCGGCCGTGGGTACACTGAAGCTTTCTTT
d_gene: NA; len: 14; abundance: NA; j_gene: TRBJ2-6; v_gene: TRBV28; CDR3aa: CASLSLPGANVLTF; CDR3nt: TGTGCCAGCTTAAGCCTCCCCGGGGCCAACGTCCTGACTTTC
d_gene: TRBD2; len: 17; abundance: NA; j_gene: TRBJ2-5; v_gene: TRBV20-1; CDR3aa: CSAPWTSGGASGETQYF; CDR3nt: TGCAGTGCCCCATGGACTAGCGGGGGGGCCTCGGGAGAGACCCAGTACTTC
d_gene: NA; len: 14; abundance: NA; j_gene: TRBJ1-6; v_gene: TRBV2; CDR3aa: CASSAQGDNSPLHF; CDR3nt: TGTGCCAGCAGTGCACAGGGTGATAATTCACCCCTCCACTTT
d_gene: NA; len: 18; abundance: few; j_gene: TRBJ1-5; v_gene: TRBV25-1; CDR3aa: CASSEWWREESSNQPQHF; CDR3nt: TGTGCCAGCAGTGAATGGTGGAGGGAAGAGAGTAGCAATCAGCCCCAGCATTTT
d_gene: TRBD2; len: 17; abundance: NA; j_gene: TRBJ2-5; v_gene: TRBV27; CDR3aa: CASSPRPLAGLQETQYF; CDR3nt: TGTGCCAGCAGTCCACGCCCACTAGCGGGCTTACAAGAGACCCAGTACTTC
d_gene: NA; len: 15; abundance: NA; j_gene: TRBJ2-3; v_gene: TRBV14; CDR3aa: CASSPLPSGPNTQYF; CDR3nt: TGTGCCAGCAGCCCACTCCCCTCGGGTCCGAATACGCAGTATTTT
d_gene: TRBD2; len: 18; abundance: NA; j_gene: TRBJ2-7; v_gene: TRBV2; CDR3aa: CASSESLAGGLSYNEQYF; CDR3nt: TGTGCCAGCAGTGAATCACTAGCGGGGGGACTATCCTACAATGAGCAGTACTTC
d_gene: NA; len: 15; abundance: NA; j_gene: TRBJ1-1; v_gene: TRBV7-2; CDR3aa: CASSMRLTANTEAFF; CDR3nt: TGTGCCAGCAGCATGCGTCTGACAGCCAACACTGAAGCTTTCTTT
d_gene: TRBD2; len: 14; abundance: few; j_gene: TRBJ2-7; v_gene: TRBV14; CDR3aa: CASSATSGPYEQYF; CDR3nt: TGTGCCAGCAGCGCAACTAGCGGCCCCTACGAGCAGTACTTC